The present T cell receptor (beta chain) was sequenced within a study of T-cell memory formation after mild COVID-19. Across the study: TCR clusters mostly belonged to single donors.

Per the germline V gene, CDR1 is MNHNS and CDR2 is SASEGT. V was shortened by 6 bases and J by 4 bases, with 15 bases between the two germline ends. This CDR3 has 14 amino acids. Amplification by 5'RACE using constant-segment primers produced TCR alpha and TCR beta cDNA libraries that carried sample barcodes and UMIs. TCRdb re-called the 5' RACE reads with MiXCR, one entry per CDR3 protein. The table records over 250,000 distinct CDR3 sequences, about 15% of them present only once. The sequencing input was PBMCs or a T cell subset sorted from them (not recorded which). The V and J genes are TRBV6-1 and TRBJ1-1; a possible D gene is TRBD1 (5 bases). The clonotype originates from a man aged 18-30 years who had mild COVID-19 (a few samples of this study predate the infection). Cell type and time point are not known. CDR3 sequence: CASSGGDRGTEAFF. The CDR3 DNA follows: TGTGCCAGCAGCGGAGGGGATCGGGGCACTGAAGCTTTCTTT.